The 14 T cell receptor beta chains listed next were all sequenced from one sample in a study of vaccination and CD4 T cells after COVID-19. The treatment here: roughly 11-day PBMC culture with coronavirus spike peptide pools or control peptides (ViraFEST assay). An Oncomine TCR Beta short-read assay was used to sequence the DNA from cultured CD4+ T cells. TCRdb called the PCR reads again in MiXCR, with one record for every CDR3 protein. Counted here are 11,000 to 15,000 distinct CDR3 sequences, around 40% occurring once; the ten biggest clones make up roughly 15%. No antigen has been identified for these receptors. The sample was cultured CD4+ T cells from blood. These receptors were collected from a human donor with COVID-19.

The chain carries TRBV20-1 and TRBJ2-3; D possibly matches TRBD1 or TRBD2 (6 bases each). V lost 5 bases and J lost 0, with 15 bases in between. The CDR3 is 15 amino acids. Germline V gene sequence: CDR1 DFQATT, CDR2 SNEGSKA (reference sequence). CDR3 residues: CSARRGQTSTDTQYF. The DNA of the CDR3 is TGCAGTGCTCGCCGGGGGCAGACTAGCACAGATACGCAGTATTTT.

This clonotype ranks as medium-sized. The rearrangement links TRBV20-1 to TRBJ2-3; 10 positions match TRBD2. With V trimmed by 0 bases and J by 2 bases, 5 bases remained unmatched. CDR3 length: 16 amino acids. Germline values: CDR1 DFQATT, CDR2 SNEGSKA (reference sequence). CDR3 DNA: TGCAGTGCTAGAGACCCAGCGGGGGGGTACACAGATACGCAGTATTTT. It encodes CSARDPAGGYTDTQYF.

With respect to this clonotype: Sequence at one end of the junction differs from germline and may be a read error. J is TRBJ2-3 and V is TRBV10-3, with TRBD2 as a possible D gene (6 bases). This CDR3 contains 15 residues. Germline lookup yields CDR1 ENHRY and CDR2 SYGVKD. In nucleotides, the CDR3 is TGTGCCAGCAGTCTGGTGGGACTTCGCACAGATACGCAGTATTTT. Its translation: CASSLVGLRTDTQYF.

The chain carries TRBV7-9 and TRBJ1-2; 9 nucleotides align to TRBD1. The V and J ends lost 3 bases and 1 base, in that order; junction bases with no gene match: 6. This CDR3 is built from 16 residues. Germline V gene data show CDR1 as SEHNR and CDR2 as FQNEAQ (reference sequence). The CDR3 is CASSFRTGVNNYGYTF. The CDR3 nucleotides read TGTGCCAGCAGCTTCCGGACAGGGGTAAATAACTATGGCTACACCTTC.

This sequence joins TRBV7-2 and TRBJ1-4; tentative D call: TRBD1 (5 bases). Trimming pared 5 bases from V and 8 bases from J, leaving 12 bases between. Germline V gene lookup returns CDR1 SGHTA and CDR2 FQGNSA. The CDR3 extends over 13 amino acids. As DNA, the CDR3 is TGTGCCAGCAGCCTGATTTGGGGGGAAAAACTGTTTTTT. Protein product: CASSLIWGEKLFF.

The gene calls are TRBV6-1 and TRBJ1-1, with D unclear. The CDR3 has 13 residues. V lost 11 bases, J lost 1 base, and 14 bases lay in between. The germline V gene has CDR1 MNHNS and CDR2 SASEGT. CDR3 bases: TGTGCCGGATGGGGTGCAGCGAACACTGAAGCTTTCTTT. It encodes CAGWGAANTEAFF.

This rearrangement joins TRBV11-2 to TRBJ2-2; D ambiguous. The CDR3 sequence is 14 residues long. Per germline, CDR1 SGHAT and CDR2 FQNNGV. The V end lost 0 bases, the J end lost 9 bases, and 11 bases lay between the germline ends. The CDR3 sequence is CASSLDTSQRELFF. The CDR3 coding sequence is TGTGCCAGCAGCTTAGATACGTCCCAGCGGGAGCTGTTTTTT.

The J gene is TRBJ2-7, the V gene TRBV6-1; D remains unclear. CDR1 is MNHNS and CDR2 is SASEGT in the germline V gene. This CDR3 comprises 14 residues. V lost 3 bases and J 9 bases, leaving 18 bases between the germline ends. CDR3 loop: CASSERQHPQGQYF. The CDR3 DNA sequence: TGTGCCAGCAGTGAGCGGCAGCACCCGCAAGGGCAGTACTTC.

The gene calls are TRBV29-1 and TRBJ2-5; D call uncertain. V lost 0 bases and J 2 bases, leaving 4 bases between the germline ends. CDR1 is SQVTM, CDR2 ANQGSEA, per germline. The CDR3 covers 12 residues. The CDR3 loop reads CSVEDRQETQYF. The CDR3 bases are TGCAGCGTTGAAGACAGACAAGAGACCCAGTACTTC.

This chain links TRBV24-1 with TRBJ2-1; the match to TRBD2 covers 11 bases. The ends lost 3 bases at V and 7 bases at J; junction bases unmatched: 4. This CDR3 is built from 15 residues. Germline CDR1 KGHDR, CDR2 SFDVKD. As DNA, the CDR3 is TGTGCCACCAGTGATGTAGCGGGGGGGCAGAATGAGCAGTTCTTC. Its translation is CATSDVAGGQNEQFF.

This clonotype came up a few times. V gene TRBV20-1 combines with J gene TRBJ1-2; 8 nucleotides align to TRBD1. The CDR3 contains 13 residues. The junction had 5 bases not matched to a gene; V was cut back by 7 bases and J by 1 base. CDR1 and CDR2 from the germline V gene are DFQATT and SNEGSKA (reference sequence). This chain's CDR3 is CSVTGGLNYGYTF. CDR3 in DNA: TGCAGTGTCACAGGGGGGCTTAACTATGGCTACACCTTC.

V and J are TRBV18 and TRBJ1-1; D is unresolved. This CDR3 spans 15 amino acids. Trimming took off 3 bases at V and 0 bases at J, with 11 bases between the two ends. The germline gives CDR1 KGHSH, CDR2 LQKENI. CDR3 region: CASSPPEGMNTEAFF. In nucleotides, the CDR3 is TGTGCCAGCTCACCCCCGGAAGGAATGAACACTGAAGCTTTCTTT.

This clonotype turned up a few times. The chain has TRBV7-2 and TRBJ1-5; 7 positions agree with TRBD1. The CDR3 runs to 14 residues. Germline CDR1 reads SGHTA; CDR2 reads FQGNSA. Trimming removed 5 bases from V and 3 bases from J; junction bases left unmatched: 4. For the CDR3, the DNA is TGTGCCAGCAGCCATACAGGGGACAATCAGCCCCAGCATTTT. Translation: CASSHTGDNQPQHF.

In DNA, the CDR3 is TGTGCCAGTAGTATTTTGGGCAGTGCCTACGAGCAGTACTTC. Translated: CASSILGSAYEQYF. V and J are TRBV19 and TRBJ2-7; no definite D call. The CDR3 contains 14 residues. V dropped 3 bases and J dropped 2 bases, with 11 bases sitting between them. Germline CDR1 LNHDA, CDR2 SQIVND (reference sequence). The full variable domain, in which reference TRBV19 and TRBJ2-7 provide the parts outside the CDR3, is DGGITQSPKYLFRKEGQNVTLSCEQNLNHDAMYWYRQDPGQGLRLIYYSQIVNDFQKGDIAEGYSVSREKKESFPLTVTSAQKNPTAFYLCASSILGSAYEQYFGPGTRLTVT.